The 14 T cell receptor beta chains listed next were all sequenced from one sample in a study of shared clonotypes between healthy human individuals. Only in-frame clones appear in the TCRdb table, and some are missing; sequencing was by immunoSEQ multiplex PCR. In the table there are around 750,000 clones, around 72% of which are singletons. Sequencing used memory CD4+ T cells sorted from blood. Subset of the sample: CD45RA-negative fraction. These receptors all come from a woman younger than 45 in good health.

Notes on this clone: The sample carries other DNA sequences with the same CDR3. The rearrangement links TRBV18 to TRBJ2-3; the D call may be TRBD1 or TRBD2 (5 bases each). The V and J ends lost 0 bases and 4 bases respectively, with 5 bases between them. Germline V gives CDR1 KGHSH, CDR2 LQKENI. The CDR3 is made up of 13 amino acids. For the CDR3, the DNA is TGTGCCAGCTCACCACCGGGACCAGATACGCAGTATTTT. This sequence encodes CASSPPGPDTQYF.

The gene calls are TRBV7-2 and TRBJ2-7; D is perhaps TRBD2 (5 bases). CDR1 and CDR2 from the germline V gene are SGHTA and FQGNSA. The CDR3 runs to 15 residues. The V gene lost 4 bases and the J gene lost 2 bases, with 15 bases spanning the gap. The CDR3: CASSSRAVGTYEQYF. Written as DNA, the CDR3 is TGTGCCAGCAGCTCGAGGGCGGTGGGAACCTACGAGCAGTACTTC.

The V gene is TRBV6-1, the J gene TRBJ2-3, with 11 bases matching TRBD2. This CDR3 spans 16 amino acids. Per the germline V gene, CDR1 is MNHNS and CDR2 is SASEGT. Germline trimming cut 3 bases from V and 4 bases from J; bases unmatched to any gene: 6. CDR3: CASSEPLAGVSDTQYF. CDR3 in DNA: TGTGCCAGCAGTGAGCCACTAGCGGGAGTATCAGATACGCAGTATTTT.

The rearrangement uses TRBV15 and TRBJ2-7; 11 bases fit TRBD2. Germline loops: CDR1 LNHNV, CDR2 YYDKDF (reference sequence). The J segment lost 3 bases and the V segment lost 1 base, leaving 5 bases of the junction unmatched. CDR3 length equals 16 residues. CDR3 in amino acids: CATSRGLAGHLYEQYF. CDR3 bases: TGTGCCACCAGCAGAGGACTAGCGGGACATCTCTACGAGCAGTACTTC.

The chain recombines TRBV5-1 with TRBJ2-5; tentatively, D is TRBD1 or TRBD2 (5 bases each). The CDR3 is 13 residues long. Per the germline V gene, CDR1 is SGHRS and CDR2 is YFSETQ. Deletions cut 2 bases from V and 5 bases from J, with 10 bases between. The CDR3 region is CASSLPGRETQYF. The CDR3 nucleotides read TGCGCCAGCAGCTTACCGGGACGGGAGACCCAGTACTTC.

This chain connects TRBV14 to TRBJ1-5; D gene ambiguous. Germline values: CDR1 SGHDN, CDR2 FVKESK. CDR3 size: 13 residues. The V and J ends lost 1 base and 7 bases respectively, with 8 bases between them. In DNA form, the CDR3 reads TGTGCCAGCAGCCAAGGGGAGAGGCAGCCCCAGCATTTT. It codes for CASSQGERQPQHF.

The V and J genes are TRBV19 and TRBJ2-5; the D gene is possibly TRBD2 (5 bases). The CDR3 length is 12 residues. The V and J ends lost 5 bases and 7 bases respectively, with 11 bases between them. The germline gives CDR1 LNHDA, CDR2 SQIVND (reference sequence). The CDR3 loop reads CASSSLSGTQYF. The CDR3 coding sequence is TGTGCCAGTAGTTCCCTCAGCGGGACCCAGTACTTC. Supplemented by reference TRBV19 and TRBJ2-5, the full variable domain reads DGGITQSPKYLFRKEGQNVTLSCEQNLNHDAMYWYRQDPGQGLRLIYYSQIVNDFQKGDIAEGYSVSREKKESFPLTVTSAQKNPTAFYLCASSSLSGTQYFGPGTRLLVL.

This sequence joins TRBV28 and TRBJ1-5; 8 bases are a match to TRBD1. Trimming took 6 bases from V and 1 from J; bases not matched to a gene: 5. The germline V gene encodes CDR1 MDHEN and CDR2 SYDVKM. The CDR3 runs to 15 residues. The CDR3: CASSTGQGSNQPQHF. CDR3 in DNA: TGTGCCAGCAGCACCGGACAGGGAAGCAATCAGCCCCAGCATTTT.

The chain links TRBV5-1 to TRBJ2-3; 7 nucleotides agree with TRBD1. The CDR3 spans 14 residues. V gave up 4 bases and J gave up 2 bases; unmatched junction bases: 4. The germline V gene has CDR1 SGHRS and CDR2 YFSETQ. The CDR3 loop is CASSGGQATDTQYF. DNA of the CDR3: TGCGCCAGCAGCGGAGGACAGGCCACAGATACGCAGTATTTT.

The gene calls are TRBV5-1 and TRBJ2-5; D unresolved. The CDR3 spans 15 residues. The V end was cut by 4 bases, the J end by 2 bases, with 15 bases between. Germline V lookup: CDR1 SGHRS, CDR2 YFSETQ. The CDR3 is CASSEQPGLQETQYF. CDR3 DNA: TGCGCCAGCAGCGAACAACCAGGCCTTCAAGAGACCCAGTACTTC.

CDR3 bases: TGTGCCAGCAGTTCAGGGGGATGGAGAGATGAAGCTTTCTTT. Its protein is CASSSGGWRDEAFF. This chain connects TRBV27 to TRBJ1-1, with 7 bases aligning to TRBD1. Unmatched junction bases numbered 9, after V lost 4 bases and J lost 7 bases. Germline assignment: CDR1 MNHEY and CDR2 SMNVEV (reference sequence). CDR3 size: 14 residues.

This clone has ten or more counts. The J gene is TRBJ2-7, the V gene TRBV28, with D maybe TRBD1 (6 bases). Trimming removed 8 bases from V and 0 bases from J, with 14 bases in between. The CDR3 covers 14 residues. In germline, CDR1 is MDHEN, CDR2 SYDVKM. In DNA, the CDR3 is TGTGCCAGCTACTCGGACAGCTTCTCCTACGAGCAGTACTTC. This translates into CASYSDSFSYEQYF.

Here the CDR3 reads CASRTGLAGTYEQYF. In DNA form, the CDR3 reads TGTGCCAGTAGGACGGGACTAGCGGGAACCTACGAGCAGTACTTC. The rearrangement uses TRBV19 and TRBJ2-7; 13 nucleotides match TRBD2. The CDR3 length is 15 residues. V lost 6 bases to trimming and J lost 2 bases; unmatched junction nucleotides: 4. Germline V gene sequence: CDR1 LNHDA, CDR2 SQIVND (reference sequence).

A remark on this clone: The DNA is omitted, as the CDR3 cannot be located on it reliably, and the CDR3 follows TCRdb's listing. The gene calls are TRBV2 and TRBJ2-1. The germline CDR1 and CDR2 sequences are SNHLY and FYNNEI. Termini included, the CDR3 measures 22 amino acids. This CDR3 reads CASRLSTHPNEQFFGHPNEQFF.